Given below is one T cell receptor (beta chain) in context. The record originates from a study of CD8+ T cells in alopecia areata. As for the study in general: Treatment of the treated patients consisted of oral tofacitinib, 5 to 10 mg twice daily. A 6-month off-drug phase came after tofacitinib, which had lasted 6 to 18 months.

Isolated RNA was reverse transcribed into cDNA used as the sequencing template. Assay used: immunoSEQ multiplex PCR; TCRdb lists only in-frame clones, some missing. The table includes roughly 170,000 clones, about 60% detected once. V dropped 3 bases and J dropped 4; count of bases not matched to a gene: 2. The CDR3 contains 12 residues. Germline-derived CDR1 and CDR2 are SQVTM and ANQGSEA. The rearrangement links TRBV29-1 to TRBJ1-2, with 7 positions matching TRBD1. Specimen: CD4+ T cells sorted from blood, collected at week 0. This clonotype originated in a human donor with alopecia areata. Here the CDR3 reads CSVEDRFYGYTF. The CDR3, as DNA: TGCAGCGTTGAGGACAGGTTCTATGGCTACACCTTC.